This TCR beta chain was sequenced for a study of glioma-infiltrating T cells. Study results and limitations: Tissue-blood divergence was below expectation in non-neoplastic patients, above in gliomas. Very few CDR3 sequences were shared between tissue and blood.

Points on this clonotype: What it binds is not known.

V was cut by 9 bases and J by 6 bases, with 20 bases left in between. Per germline, CDR1 SNHLY and CDR2 FYNNEI. The CDR3 is 14 residues long. The iRepertoire nested amplicon-rescue multiplex PCR amplified TCR alpha and beta CDR3s from RNA. One-step reverse transcription and amplification started from around 100-400 ng of tissue mRNA or PBMC total RNA. Each CDR3 protein gets one entry after TCRdb re-called the multiplex PCR reads with MiXCR. The data contain 90,000 to 100,000 distinct CDR3 sequences, roughly 37% of them seen just once; the ten biggest clones take up roughly two fifths. This chain uses TRBV2 with TRBJ1-2, with D perhaps TRBD1 (5 bases). The TCR originated in a human donor with low-grade glioma or glioblastoma, undergoing nonglioma brain surgery, or in good health (not recorded which). Sequencing was carried out using glioma tissue, nonneoplastic brain tissue, or PBMCs (not recorded which). The CDR3 DNA is TGTGCCAGACAAATGGGGCGGGGTGTCGATGGCTACACCTTC. Protein sequence: CARQMGRGVDGYTF. The full variable domain, completed using reference TRBV2 and TRBJ1-2, is EPEVTQTPSHQVTQMGQEVILRCVPISNHLYFYWYRQILGQKVEFLVSFYNNEISEKSEIFDDQFSVERPDGSNFTLKIRSTKLEDSAMYFCARQMGRGVDGYTFGSGTRLTVV.